This TCR beta chain was identified in a study of cytomegalovirus exposure and HLA in healthy donors. Background on the study: The Caucasian-associated ancestry cluster contained about four fifths of the approximately 410 genotyped donors.

Trimming at V came to 8 bases and at J to 3 bases, leaving 5 bases not matched to a gene. The germline gives CDR1 SQVTM, CDR2 ANQGSEA. The CDR3 totals 14 residues. Vbeta (60) and Jbeta (13) primers were used in the PCR. Sequencing was performed with immunoSEQ multiplex PCR; in TCRdb, only in-frame clones are kept and a portion is missing. The sample has over 100,000 clones, around 75% seen once. The sequenced sample consisted of PBMCs. This sequence joins TRBV29-1 and TRBJ2-3; TRBD2 agrees at 13 bases. The source is a young man in good health and CMV-seronegative. The CDR3 sequence is CSPTGLAGTDTQYF. DNA of the CDR3: TGCAGCCCTACGGGACTAGCGGGGACAGATACGCAGTATTTT.